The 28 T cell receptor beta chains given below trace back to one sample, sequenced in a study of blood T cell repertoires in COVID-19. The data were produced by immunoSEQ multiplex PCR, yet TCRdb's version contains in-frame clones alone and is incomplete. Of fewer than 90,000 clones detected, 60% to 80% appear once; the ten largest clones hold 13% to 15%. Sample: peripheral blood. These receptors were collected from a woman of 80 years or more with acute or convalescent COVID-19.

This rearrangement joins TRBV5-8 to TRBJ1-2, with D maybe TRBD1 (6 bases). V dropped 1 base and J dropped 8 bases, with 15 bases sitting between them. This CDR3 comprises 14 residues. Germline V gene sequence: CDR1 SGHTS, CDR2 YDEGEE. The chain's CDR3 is CASSLRQATGGYTF. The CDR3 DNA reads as TGTGCCAGCAGCTTGAGACAGGCGACGGGGGGCTACACCTTC.

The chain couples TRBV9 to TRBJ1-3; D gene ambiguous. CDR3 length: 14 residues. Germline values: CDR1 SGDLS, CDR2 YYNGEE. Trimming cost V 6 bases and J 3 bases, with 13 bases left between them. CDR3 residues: CASTLDGIGNTIYF. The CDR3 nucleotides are TGTGCCAGCACTTTGGACGGGATTGGAAACACCATATATTTT.

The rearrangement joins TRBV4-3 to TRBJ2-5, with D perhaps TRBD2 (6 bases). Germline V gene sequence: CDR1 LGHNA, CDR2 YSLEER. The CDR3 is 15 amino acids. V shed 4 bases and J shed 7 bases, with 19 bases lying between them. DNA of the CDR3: TGCGCCAGCAGCCTTTCCGGGGGACCACAAAGGACCCAGTACTTC. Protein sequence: CASSLSGGPQRTQYF.

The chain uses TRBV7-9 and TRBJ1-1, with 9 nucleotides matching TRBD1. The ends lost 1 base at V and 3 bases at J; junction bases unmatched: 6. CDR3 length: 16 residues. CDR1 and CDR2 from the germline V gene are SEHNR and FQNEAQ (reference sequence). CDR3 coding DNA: TGTGCCAGCAGCTTAGGAACAGGGGGCGCGGACACTGAAGCTTTCTTT. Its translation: CASSLGTGGADTEAFF.

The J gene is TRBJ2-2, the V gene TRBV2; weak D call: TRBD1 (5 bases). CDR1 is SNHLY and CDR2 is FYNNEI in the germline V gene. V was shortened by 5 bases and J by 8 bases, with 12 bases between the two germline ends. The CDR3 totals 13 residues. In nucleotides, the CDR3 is TGTGCCAGCAGTCCAGGACAACTAGGGGAGCTGTTTTTT. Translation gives CASSPGQLGELFF.

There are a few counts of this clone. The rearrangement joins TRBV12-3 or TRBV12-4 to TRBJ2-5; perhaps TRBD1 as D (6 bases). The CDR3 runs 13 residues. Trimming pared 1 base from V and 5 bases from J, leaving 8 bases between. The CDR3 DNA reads TGTGCCAGCAGTTTAGGCAGGGGTGAGACCCAGTACTTC. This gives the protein CASSLGRGETQYF.

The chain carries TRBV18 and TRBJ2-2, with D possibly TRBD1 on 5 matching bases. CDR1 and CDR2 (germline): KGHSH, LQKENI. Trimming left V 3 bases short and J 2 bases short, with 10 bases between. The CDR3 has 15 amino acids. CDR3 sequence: CASSPRTLNTGELFF. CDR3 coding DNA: TGTGCCAGCTCACCTCGGACACTCAACACCGGGGAGCTGTTTTTT.

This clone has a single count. CDR3 in amino acids: CASSSTRDSPYGYTF. The CDR3 DNA sequence: TGTGCCAGCAGCTCCACCCGGGACAGCCCCTATGGCTACACCTTC. The V call is TRBV5-5, the J call TRBJ1-2; 7 bases match TRBD1. From germline, CDR1 is SGHKS and CDR2 YYEKEE (reference sequence). V shed 3 bases and J 4 bases; nucleotides not matched to a gene: 9. CDR3 length equals 15 residues.

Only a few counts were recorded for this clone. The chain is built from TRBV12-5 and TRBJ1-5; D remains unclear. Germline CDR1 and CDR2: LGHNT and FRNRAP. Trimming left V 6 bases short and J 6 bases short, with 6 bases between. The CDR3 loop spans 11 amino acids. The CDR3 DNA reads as TGTGCTAGTGGCCCTCTTCAGCCCCAGCATTTT. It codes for CASGPLQPQHF.

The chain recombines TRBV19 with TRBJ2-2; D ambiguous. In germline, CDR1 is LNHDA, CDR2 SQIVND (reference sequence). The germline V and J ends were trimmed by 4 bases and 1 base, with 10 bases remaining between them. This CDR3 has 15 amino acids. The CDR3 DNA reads TGTGCCAGTAGTACTACGTATGGGAACACCGGGGAGCTGTTTTTT. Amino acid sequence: CASSTTYGNTGELFF. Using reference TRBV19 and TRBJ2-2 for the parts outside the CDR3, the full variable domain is DGGITQSPKYLFRKEGQNVTLSCEQNLNHDAMYWYRQDPGQGLRLIYYSQIVNDFQKGDIAEGYSVSREKKESFPLTVTSAQKNPTAFYLCASSTTYGNTGELFFGEGSRLTVL.

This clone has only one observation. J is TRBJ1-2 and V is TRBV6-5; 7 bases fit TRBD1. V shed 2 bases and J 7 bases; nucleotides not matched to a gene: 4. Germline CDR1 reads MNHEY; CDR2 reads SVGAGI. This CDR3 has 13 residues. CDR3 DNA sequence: TGTGCCAGCAGTTACCGGACAGGCGGTGGCTACACCTTC. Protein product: CASSYRTGGGYTF.

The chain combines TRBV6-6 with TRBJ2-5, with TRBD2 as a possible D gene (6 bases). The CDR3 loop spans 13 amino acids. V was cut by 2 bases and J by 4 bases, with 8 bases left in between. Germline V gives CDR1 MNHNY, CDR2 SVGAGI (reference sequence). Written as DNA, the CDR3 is TGTGCCAGCAGTTACGGGGGGAGAGAGACCCAGTACTTC. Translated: CASSYGGRETQYF.

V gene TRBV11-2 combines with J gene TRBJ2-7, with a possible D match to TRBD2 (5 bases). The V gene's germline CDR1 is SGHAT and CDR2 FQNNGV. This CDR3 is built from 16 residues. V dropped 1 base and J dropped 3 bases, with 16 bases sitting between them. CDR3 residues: CASSLAPDPGFYEQYF. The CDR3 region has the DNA TGTGCCAGCAGCTTAGCCCCGGACCCGGGATTCTACGAGCAGTACTTC.

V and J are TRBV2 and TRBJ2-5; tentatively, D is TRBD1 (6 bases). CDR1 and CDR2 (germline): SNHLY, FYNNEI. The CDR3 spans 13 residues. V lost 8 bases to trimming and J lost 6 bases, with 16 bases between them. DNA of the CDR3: TGTGCCAGCGATCGAGGACAGAAGAAGACCCAGTACTTC. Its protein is CASDRGQKKTQYF.

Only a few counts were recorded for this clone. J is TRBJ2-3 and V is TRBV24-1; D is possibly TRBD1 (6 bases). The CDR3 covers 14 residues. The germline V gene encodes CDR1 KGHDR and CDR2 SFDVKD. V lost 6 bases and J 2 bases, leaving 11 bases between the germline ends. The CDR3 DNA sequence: TGTGCCACCAGTTCGGGACACACCACAGATACGCAGTATTTT. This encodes CATSSGHTTDTQYF.

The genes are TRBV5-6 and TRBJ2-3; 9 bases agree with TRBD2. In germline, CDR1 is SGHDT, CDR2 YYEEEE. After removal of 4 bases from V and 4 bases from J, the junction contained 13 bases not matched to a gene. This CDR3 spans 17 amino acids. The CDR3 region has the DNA TGTGCCAGCAGCCCACCCGCCCTAGCGGGGTTAGCAGATACGCAGTATTTT. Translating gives CASSPPALAGLADTQYF.

Here the CDR3 reads CASSSLASTDTQYF. The CDR3 coding sequence is TGTGCCAGCAGCTCACTAGCGAGCACAGATACGCAGTATTTT. V and J are TRBV7-3 and TRBJ2-3; 7 positions match TRBD2. This CDR3 has 14 amino acids. Per the germline V gene, CDR1 is SGHTA and CDR2 is FQGTGA. V lost 4 bases and J lost 0; bases outside the gene matches: 1.

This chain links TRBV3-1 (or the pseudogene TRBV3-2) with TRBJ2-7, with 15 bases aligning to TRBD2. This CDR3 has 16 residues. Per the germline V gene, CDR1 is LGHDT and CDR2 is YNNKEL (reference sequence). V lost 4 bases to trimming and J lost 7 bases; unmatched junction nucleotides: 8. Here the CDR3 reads CASSPWTSGGAGEQYF. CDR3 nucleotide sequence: TGTGCCAGCAGCCCCTGGACTAGCGGGGGGGCCGGGGAGCAGTACTTC.

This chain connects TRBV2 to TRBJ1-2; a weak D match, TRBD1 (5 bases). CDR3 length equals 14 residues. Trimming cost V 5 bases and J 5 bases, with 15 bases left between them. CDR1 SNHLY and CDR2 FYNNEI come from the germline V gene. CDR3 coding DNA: TGTGCCAGCAGTCCCACTTGGGGGGGGTATGGCTACACCTTC. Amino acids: CASSPTWGGYGYTF.

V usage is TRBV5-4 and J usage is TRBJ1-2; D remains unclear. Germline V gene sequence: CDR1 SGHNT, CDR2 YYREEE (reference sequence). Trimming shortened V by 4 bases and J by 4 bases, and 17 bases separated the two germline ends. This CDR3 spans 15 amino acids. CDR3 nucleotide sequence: TGTGCCAGCAGCGCGCCTCCAGAGACGGGCTATGGCTACACCTTC. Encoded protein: CASSAPPETGYGYTF.

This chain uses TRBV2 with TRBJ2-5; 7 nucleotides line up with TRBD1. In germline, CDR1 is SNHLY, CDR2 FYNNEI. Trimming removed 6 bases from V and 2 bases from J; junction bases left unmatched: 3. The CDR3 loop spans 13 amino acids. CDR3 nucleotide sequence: TGTGCCAGCAGCGACAGGGATCAAGAGACCCAGTACTTC. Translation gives CASSDRDQETQYF.

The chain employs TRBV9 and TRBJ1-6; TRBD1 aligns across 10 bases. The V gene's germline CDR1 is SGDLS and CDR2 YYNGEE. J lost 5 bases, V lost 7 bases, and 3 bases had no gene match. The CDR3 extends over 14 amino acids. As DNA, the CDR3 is TGTGCCAGCGGGGGACAGGGGAATAATTCACCCCTCCACTTT. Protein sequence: CASGGQGNNSPLHF.

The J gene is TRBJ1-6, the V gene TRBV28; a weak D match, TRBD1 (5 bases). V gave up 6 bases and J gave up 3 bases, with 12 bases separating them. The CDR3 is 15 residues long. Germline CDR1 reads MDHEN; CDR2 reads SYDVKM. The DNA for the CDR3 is TGTGCCAGCAGCCCTGGGACTCTCTATAATTCACCCCTCCACTTT. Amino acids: CASSPGTLYNSPLHF. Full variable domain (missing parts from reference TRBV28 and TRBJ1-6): DVKVTQSSRYLVKRTGEKVFLECVQDMDHENMFWYRQDPGLGLRLIYFSYDVKMKEKGDIPEGYSVSREKKERFSLILESASTNQTSMYLCASSPGTLYNSPLHFGNGTRLTVT.

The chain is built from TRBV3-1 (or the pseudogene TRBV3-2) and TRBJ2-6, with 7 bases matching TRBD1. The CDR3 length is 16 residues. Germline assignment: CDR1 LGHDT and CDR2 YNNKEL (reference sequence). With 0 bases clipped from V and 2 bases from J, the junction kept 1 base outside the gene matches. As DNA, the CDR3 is TGTGCCAGCAGCCAAGAGAGGGGGCCTGGGGCCAACGTCCTGACTTTC. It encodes CASSQERGPGANVLTF.

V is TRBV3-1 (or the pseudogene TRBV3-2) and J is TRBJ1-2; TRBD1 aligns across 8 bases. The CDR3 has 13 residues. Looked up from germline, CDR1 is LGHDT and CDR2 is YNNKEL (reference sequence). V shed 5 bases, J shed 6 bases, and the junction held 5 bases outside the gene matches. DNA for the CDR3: TGTGCCAGCAGCTCCGGACAGGGCGATGGCTACACCTTC. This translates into CASSSGQGDGYTF.

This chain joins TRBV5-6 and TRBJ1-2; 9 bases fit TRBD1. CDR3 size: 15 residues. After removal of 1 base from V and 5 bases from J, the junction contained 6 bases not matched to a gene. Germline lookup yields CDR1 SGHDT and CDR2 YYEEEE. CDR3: CASSLKTGGLYGYTF. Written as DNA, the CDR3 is TGTGCCAGCAGCTTGAAGACAGGGGGGTTATATGGCTACACCTTC.

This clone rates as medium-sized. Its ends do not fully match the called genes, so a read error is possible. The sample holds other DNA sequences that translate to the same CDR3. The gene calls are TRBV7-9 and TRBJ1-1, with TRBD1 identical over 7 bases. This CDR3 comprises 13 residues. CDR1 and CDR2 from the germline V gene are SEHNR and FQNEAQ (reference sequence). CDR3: CASSLGDSTEAFF. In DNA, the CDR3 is TGTGCCAGCAGTTTAGGGGACAGCACTGAAGCTTTCTTT.

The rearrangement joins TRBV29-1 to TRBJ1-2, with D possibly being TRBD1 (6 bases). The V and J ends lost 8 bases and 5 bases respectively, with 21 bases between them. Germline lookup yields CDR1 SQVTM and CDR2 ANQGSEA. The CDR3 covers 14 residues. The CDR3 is CSSDRPSSSYGYTF. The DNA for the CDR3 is TGCAGCTCGGACAGACCTTCGTCGTCGTATGGCTACACCTTC.